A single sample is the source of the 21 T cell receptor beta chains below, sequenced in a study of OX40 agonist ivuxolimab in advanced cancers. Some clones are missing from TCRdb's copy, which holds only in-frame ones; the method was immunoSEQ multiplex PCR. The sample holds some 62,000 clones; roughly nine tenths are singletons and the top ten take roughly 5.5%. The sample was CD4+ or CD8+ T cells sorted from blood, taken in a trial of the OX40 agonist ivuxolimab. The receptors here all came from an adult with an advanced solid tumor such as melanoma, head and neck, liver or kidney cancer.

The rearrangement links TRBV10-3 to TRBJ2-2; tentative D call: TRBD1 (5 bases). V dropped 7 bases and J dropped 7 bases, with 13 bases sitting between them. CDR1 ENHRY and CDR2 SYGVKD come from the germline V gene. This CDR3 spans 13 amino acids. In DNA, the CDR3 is TGTGCCATCACCAGGGATGGTGGCGGGGAGCTGTTTTTT. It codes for CAITRDGGGELFF.

In DNA form, the CDR3 reads TGTGCCAGCAGCTCGGGGCACCGGGACAGGTCCTACGAGCAGTACTTC. Translated, it gives CASSSGHRDRSYEQYF. V and J are TRBV7-9 and TRBJ2-7, with TRBD1 identical over 8 bases. Per germline, CDR1 SEHNR and CDR2 FQNEAQ (reference sequence). This CDR3 comprises 16 residues. The junction had 9 bases not matched to a gene; V was cut back by 4 bases and J by 1 base.

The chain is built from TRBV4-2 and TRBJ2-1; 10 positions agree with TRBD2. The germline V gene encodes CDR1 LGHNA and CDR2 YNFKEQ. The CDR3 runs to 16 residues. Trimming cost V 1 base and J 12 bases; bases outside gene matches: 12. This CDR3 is CASSQVLAGKLDGQFF. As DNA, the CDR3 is TGTGCCAGCAGCCAAGTACTAGCGGGAAAGTTGGATGGGCAGTTCTTC.

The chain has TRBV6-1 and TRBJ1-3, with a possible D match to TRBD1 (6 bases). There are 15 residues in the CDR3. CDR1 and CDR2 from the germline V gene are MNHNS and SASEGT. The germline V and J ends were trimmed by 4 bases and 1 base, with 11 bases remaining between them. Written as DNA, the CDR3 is TGTGCCAGCAGTGGGGACAACACATCTGGAAACACCATATATTTT. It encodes CASSGDNTSGNTIYF.

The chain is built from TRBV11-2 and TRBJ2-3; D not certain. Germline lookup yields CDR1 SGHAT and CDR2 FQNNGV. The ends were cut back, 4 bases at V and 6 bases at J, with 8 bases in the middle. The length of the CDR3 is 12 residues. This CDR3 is CASSWGGDTQYF. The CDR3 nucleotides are TGTGCCAGCAGCTGGGGTGGGGATACGCAGTATTTT.

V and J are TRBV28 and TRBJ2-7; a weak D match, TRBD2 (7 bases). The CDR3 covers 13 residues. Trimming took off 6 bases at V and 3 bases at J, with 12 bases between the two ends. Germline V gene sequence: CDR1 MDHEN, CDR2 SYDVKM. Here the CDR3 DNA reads TGTGCCAGCAGGGGGGGGGCGAGCTACGAGCAGTACTTC. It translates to CASRGGASYEQYF.

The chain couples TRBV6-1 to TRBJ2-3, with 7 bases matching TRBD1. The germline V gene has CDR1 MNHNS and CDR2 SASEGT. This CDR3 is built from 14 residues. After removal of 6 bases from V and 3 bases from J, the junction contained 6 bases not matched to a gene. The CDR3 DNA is TGTGCCAGCAGGGGGACAGTAAAGACAGATACGCAGTATTTT. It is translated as CASRGTVKTDTQYF.

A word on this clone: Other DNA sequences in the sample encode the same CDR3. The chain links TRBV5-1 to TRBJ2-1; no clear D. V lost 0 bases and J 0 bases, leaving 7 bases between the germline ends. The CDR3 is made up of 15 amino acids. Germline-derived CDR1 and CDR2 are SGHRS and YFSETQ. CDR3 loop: CASSLGRSSYNEQFF. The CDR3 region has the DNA TGCGCCAGCAGCTTGGGGCGGAGCTCCTACAATGAGCAGTTCTTC. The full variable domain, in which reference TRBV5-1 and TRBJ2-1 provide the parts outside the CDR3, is KAGVTQTPRYLIKTRGQQVTLSCSPISGHRSVSWYQQTPGQGLQFLFEYFSETQRNKGNFPGRFSGRQFSNSRSEMNVSTLELGDSALYLCASSLGRSSYNEQFFGPGTRLTVL.

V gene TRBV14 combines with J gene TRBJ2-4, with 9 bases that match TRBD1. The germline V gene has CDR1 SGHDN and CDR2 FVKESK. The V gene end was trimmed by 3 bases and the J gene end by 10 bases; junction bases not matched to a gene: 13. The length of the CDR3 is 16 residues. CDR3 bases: TGTGCCAGCAGCCAGAGGAGAGGGACAGGGATCGAAATTCAGTACTTC. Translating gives CASSQRRGTGIEIQYF.

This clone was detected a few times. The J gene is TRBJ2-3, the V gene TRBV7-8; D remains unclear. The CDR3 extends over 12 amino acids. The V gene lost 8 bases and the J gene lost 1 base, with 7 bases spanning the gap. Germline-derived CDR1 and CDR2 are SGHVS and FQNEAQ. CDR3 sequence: CASRPRTDTQYF. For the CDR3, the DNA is TGTGCCAGCCGCCCGCGCACAGATACGCAGTATTTT.

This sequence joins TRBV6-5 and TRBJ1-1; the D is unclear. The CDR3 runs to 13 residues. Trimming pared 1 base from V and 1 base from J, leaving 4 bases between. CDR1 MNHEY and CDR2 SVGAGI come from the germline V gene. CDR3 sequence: CASSYWQNTEAFF. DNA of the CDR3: TGTGCCAGCAGTTACTGGCAGAACACTGAAGCTTTCTTT.

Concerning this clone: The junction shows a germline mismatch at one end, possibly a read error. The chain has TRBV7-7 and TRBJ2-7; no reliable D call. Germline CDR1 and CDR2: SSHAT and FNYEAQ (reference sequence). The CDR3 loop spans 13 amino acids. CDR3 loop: CASSLLDGYEQYF. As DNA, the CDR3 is TGTGCTAGCAGCTTACTTGACGGCTACGAGCAGTACTTC.

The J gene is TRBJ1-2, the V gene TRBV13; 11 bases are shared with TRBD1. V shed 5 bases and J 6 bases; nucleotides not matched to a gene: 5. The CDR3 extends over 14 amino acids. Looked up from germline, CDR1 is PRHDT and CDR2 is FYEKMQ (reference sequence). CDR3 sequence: CASSPWTGGHGYTF. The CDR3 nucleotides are TGTGCCAGCAGCCCCTGGACAGGGGGCCATGGCTACACCTTC.

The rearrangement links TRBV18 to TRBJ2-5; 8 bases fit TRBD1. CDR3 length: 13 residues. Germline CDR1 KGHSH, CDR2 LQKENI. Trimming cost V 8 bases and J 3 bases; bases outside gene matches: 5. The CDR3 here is CASAGGGKETQYF. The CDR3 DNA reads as TGTGCCAGCGCAGGGGGCGGAAAAGAGACCCAGTACTTC.

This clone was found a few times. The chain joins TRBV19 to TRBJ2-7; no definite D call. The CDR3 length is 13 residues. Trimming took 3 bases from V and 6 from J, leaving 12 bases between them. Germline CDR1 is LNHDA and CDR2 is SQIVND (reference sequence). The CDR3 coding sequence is TGTGCCAGTAGTATTGGGGTCTCCGTCGAGCAGTACTTC. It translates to CASSIGVSVEQYF.

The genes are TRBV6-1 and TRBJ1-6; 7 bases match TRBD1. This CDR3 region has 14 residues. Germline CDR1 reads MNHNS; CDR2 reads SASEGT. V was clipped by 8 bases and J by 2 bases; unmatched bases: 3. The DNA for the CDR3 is TGTGCCAGCTGGGGGACAGCCTATAATTCACCCCTCCACTTT. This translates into CASWGTAYNSPLHF.

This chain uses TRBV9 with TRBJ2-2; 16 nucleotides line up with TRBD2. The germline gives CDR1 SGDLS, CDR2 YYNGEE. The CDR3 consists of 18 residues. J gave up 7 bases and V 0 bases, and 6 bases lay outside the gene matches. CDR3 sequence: CASSVEGLAGGPNGELFF. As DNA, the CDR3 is TGTGCCAGCAGCGTAGAGGGACTAGCGGGAGGGCCGAACGGGGAGCTGTTTTTT.

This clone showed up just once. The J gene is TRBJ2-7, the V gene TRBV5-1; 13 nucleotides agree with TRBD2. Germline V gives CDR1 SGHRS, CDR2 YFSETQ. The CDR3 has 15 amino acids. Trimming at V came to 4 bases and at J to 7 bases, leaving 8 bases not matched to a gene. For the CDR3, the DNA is TGCGCCAGCAGCATTGGACTAGCGGGAGCCCGGGAGCAGTACTTC. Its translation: CASSIGLAGAREQYF.

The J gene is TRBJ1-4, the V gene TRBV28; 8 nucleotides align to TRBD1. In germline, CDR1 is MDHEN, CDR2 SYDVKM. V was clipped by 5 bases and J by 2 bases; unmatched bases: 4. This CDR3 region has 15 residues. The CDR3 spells CASSKRQGTNEKLFF. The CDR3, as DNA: TGTGCCAGCAGTAAAAGACAGGGGACTAATGAAAAACTGTTTTTT.

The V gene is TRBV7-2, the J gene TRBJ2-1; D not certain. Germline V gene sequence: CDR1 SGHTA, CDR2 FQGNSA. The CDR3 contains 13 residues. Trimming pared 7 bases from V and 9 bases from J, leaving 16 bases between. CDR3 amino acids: CASTVLVLGEQFF. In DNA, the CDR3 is TGTGCCAGCACCGTGCTTGTGCTGGGTGAGCAGTTCTTC.

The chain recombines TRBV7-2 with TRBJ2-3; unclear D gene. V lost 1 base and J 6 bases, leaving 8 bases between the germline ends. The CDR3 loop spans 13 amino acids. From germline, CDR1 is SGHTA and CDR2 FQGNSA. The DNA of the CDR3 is TGTGCCAGCAGCTTAGTGTCCTACGATACGCAGTATTTT. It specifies CASSLVSYDTQYF.